This T cell receptor (beta chain) was identified during a study of blood T cells in healthy people across ages. Ten or more counts support this clonotype. Its antigen is as yet unknown. RNA extraction gave at least 6 micrograms of total RNA per sample. A second about 7 to 12 cycle PCR used barcoded and J-beta primers. Through a template-switch adaptor with 12 random nucleotides, each cDNA molecule received a tag. Via MiXCR, TCRdb re-called the 5' RACE reads, giving one row per CDR3 protein. The profile covers approximately 1,700,000 distinct CDR3 sequences, with 35% to 50% appearing a single time and about 21% taken by the ten largest. The J segment lost 1 base and the V segment lost 0 bases, leaving 16 bases of the junction unmatched. The germline gives CDR1 ENHRY, CDR2 SYGVKD. The CDR3 has 20 residues. Study-level findings and limits: Long-lived donors exceeded aged donors in naive CD4+ cells and diversity. Getting older went along with TCR beta diversity per million T cells dropping roughly linearly.

The J gene is TRBJ2-5, the V gene TRBV10-3; the match to TRBD2 covers 8 bases. This clonotype was obtained from a human donor in good health. Material: blood. The CDR3: CAISESPLGAGAPTQETQYF. The CDR3 DNA sequence: TGTGCCATCAGTGAGTCCCCACTCGGAGCGGGGGCACCCACCCAAGAGACCCAGTACTTC.